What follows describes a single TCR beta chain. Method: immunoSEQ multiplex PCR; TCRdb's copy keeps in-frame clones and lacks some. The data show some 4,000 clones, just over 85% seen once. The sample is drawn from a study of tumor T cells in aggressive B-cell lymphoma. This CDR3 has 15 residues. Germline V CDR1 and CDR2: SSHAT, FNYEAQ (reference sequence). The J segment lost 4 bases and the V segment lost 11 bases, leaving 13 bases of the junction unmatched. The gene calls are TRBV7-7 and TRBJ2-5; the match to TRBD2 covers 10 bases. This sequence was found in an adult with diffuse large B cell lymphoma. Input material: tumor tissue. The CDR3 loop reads CAGGGTSGAIETQYF. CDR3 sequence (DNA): TGTGCCGGAGGTGGAACTAGCGGGGCGATAGAGACCCAGTACTTC.